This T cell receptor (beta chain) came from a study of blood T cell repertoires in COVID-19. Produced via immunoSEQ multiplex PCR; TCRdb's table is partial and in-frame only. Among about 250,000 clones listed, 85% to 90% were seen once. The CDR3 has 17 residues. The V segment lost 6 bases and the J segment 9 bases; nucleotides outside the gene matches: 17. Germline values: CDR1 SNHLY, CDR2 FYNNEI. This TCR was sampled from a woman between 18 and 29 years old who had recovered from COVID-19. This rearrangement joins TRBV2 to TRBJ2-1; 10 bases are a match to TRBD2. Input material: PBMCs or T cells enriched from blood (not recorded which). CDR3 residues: CASRVSGGAMRAGEQFF. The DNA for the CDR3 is TGTGCCAGCAGGGTCAGCGGGGGGGCAATGCGAGCGGGTGAGCAGTTCTTC.